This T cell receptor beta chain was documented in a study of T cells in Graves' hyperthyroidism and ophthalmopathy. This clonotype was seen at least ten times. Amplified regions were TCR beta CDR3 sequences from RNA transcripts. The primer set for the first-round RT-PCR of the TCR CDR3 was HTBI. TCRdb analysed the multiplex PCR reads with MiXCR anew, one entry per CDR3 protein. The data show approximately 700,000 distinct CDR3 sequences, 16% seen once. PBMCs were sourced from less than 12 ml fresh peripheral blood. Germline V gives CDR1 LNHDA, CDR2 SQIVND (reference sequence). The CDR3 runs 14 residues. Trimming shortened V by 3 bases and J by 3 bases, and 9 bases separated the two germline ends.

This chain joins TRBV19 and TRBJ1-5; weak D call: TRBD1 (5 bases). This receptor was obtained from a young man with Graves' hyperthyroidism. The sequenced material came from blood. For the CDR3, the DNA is TGTGCCAGTAGTATGCAGGGTGACAATCAGCCCCAGCATTTT. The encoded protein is CASSMQGDNQPQHF.